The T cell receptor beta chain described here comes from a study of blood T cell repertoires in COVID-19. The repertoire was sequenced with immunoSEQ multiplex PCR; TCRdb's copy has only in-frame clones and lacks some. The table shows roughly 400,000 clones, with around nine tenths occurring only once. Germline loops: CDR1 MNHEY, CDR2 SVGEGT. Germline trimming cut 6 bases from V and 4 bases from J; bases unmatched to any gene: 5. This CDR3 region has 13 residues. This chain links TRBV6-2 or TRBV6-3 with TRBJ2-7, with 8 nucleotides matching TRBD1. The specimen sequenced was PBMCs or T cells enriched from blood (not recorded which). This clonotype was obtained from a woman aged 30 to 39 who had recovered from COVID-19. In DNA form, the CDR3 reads TGTGCCAGCAGCGGGGACAGGTTGTACGAGCAGTACTTC. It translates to CASSGDRLYEQYF.